This T cell receptor (beta chain) appears in the sequencing data of a study of cytomegalovirus exposure and HLA in healthy donors. The PCR contained 60 Vbeta and 13 Jbeta primers. Data came from immunoSEQ multiplex PCR; TCRdb stores just in-frame clones and leaves some out. This table has 250,000 to 350,000 clones, 70% to 90% appearing once. Trimming took 6 bases from V and 0 from J, leaving 15 bases between them. Germline V gene data show CDR1 as KGHSH and CDR2 as LQKENI. The CDR3 has 16 residues. The chain carries TRBV18 and TRBJ1-3; tentative D call: TRBD1 (6 bases). The sequencing input was PBMCs. This TCR came from a middle-aged man in good health and CMV-seropositive. The CDR3 DNA follows: TGTGCCAGCTCCGGGGGGGCCAGAAGCTCTGGAAACACCATATATTTT. Translated, it gives CASSGGARSSGNTIYF.